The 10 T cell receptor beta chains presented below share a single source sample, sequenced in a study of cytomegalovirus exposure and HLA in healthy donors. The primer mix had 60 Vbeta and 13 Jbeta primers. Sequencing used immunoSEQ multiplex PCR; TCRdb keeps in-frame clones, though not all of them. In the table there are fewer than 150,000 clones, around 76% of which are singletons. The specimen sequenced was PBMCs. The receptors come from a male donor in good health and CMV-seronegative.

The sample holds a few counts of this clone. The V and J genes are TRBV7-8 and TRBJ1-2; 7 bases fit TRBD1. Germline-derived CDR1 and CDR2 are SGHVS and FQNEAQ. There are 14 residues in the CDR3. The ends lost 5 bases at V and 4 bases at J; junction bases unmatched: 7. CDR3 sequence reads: CASSRRDSSYGYTF. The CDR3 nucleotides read TGTGCCAGCAGCCGACGGGACAGCTCCTATGGCTACACCTTC.

The CDR3 loop reads CASSVAPGGAYGKNIQYF. DNA for the CDR3: TGTGCCAGCAGCGTAGCTCCGGGCGGGGCCTATGGCAAAAACATTCAGTACTTC. The chain couples TRBV9 to TRBJ2-4; D is perhaps TRBD2 (6 bases). V was trimmed by 0 bases and J by 3 bases, leaving 19 bases between them. The CDR3 is 18 residues long. Germline V gives CDR1 SGDLS, CDR2 YYNGEE.

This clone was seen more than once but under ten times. CDR3 nucleotides: TGTGCCAGCAGTCTAGGGGCAGGTATCACAGATACGCAGTATTTT. This translates into CASSLGAGITDTQYF. V gene TRBV6-4 combines with J gene TRBJ2-3; tentatively, D is TRBD1 (5 bases). The V and J ends lost 5 bases and 2 bases respectively, with 14 bases between them. Per the germline V gene, CDR1 is MRHNA and CDR2 is SNTAGT. The CDR3 sequence is 15 residues long.

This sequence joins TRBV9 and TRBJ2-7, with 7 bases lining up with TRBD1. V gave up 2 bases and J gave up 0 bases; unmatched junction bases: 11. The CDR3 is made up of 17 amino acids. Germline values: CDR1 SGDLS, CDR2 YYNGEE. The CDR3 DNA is TGTGCCAGCAGCGTCGACCCCGGGACAGCGAGCTCCTACGAGCAGTACTTC. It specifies CASSVDPGTASSYEQYF.

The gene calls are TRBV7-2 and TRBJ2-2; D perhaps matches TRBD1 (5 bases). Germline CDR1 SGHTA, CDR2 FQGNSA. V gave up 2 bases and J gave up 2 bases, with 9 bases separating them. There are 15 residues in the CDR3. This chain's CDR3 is CASSLQGRNTGELFF. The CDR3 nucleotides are TGTGCCAGCAGCTTACAGGGCCGAAACACCGGGGAGCTGTTTTTT.

CDR3 sequence reads: CASSLTGVVFGNTIYF. The DNA of the CDR3 is TGTGCCAGCAGCCTGACAGGGGTAGTTTTTGGAAACACCATATATTTT. V gene TRBV5-8 combines with J gene TRBJ1-3; TRBD1 aligns across 8 bases. The junction had 9 bases not matched to a gene; V was cut back by 4 bases and J by 3 bases. The CDR3 runs to 16 residues. CDR1 and CDR2 from the germline V gene are SGHTS and YDEGEE.

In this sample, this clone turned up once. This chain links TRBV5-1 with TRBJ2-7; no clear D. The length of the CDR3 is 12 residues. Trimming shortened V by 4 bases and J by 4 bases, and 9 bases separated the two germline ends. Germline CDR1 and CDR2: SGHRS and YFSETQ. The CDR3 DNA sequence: TGCGCCAGCAGCGAGACTGGGTACGAGCAGTACTTC. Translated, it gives CASSETGYEQYF.

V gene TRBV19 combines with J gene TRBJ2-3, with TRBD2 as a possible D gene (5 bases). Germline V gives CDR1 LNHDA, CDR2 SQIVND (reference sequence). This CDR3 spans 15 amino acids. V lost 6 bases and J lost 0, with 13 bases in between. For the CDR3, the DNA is TGTGCCAGTAGCGCGGCTAGCCAGAGCACAGATACGCAGTATTTT. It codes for CASSAASQSTDTQYF. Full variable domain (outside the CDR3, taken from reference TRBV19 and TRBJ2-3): DGGITQSPKYLFRKEGQNVTLSCEQNLNHDAMYWYRQDPGQGLRLIYYSQIVNDFQKGDIAEGYSVSREKKESFPLTVTSAQKNPTAFYLCASSAASQSTDTQYFGPGTRLTVL.

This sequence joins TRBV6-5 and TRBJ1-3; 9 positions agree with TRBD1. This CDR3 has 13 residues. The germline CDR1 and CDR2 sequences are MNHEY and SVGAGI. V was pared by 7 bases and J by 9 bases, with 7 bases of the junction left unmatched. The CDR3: CASTLDRGGTIYF. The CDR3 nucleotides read TGTGCCAGCACCCTGGACAGGGGAGGCACCATATATTTT.

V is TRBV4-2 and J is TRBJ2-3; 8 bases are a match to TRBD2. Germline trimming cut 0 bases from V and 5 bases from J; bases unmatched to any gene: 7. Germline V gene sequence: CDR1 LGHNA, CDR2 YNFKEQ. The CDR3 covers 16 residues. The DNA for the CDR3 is TGTGCCAGCAGCCAAGAGTCTAGCGGGTCGGTAGATACGCAGTATTTT. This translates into CASSQESSGSVDTQYF.